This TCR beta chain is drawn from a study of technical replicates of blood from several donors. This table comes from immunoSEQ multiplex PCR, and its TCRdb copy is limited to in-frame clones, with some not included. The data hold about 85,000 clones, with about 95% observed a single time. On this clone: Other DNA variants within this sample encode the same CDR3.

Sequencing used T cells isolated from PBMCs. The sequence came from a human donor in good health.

The CDR3 bases are TGTGCCAGTAGTATTGGTAGTTCCTACGAGCAGTACTTC. It encodes CASSIGSSYEQYF. The V gene is TRBV19, the J gene TRBJ2-7; the D is unclear. Looked up from germline, CDR1 is LNHDA and CDR2 is SQIVND (reference sequence). CDR3 length: 13 amino acids. V was shortened by 3 bases and J by 1 base, with 7 bases between the two germline ends. Together with reference TRBV19 and TRBJ2-7, the CDR3 gives the full variable domain: DGGITQSPKYLFRKEGQNVTLSCEQNLNHDAMYWYRQDPGQGLRLIYYSQIVNDFQKGDIAEGYSVSREKKESFPLTVTSAQKNPTAFYLCASSIGSSYEQYFGPGTRLTVT.